This section outlines one TCR beta chain sequence together with its context. The antigen is unknown. Primers included in the PCR were 60 Vbeta and 13 Jbeta primers. The data were produced by immunoSEQ multiplex PCR, yet TCRdb's version contains in-frame clones alone and is incomplete. The repertoire holds tens of thousands of clones, with around three quarters as singletons. The sample comes from a study of cytomegalovirus exposure and HLA in healthy donors. The study's findings and limits: Researchers catalogued 164 TCR beta chains as cytomegalovirus-associated. Across HLA loci, a later analysis found differing TCR association rates, with DRB1 most and HLA-C fewest.

The germline gives CDR1 ENHRY, CDR2 SYGVKD. The length of the CDR3 is 14 residues. Trimming cost V 6 bases and J 7 bases; bases outside gene matches: 7. Everyone who donated was a healthy bone marrow donor. Sequences were obtained from PBMCs. V is TRBV10-3 and J is TRBJ2-1; TRBD1 aligns across 9 bases. This receptor was obtained from a male donor in good health and CMV-seronegative. The DNA for the CDR3 is TGTGCCATCAGCCGGCGGGACAGGGTGAATGAGCAGTTCTTC. Translation: CAISRRDRVNEQFF.